This TCR beta chain was observed in a study of Ad26.COV2.S vaccination and SARS-CoV-2 variants. This sample's treatment: roughly 18 received Ad26.COV2.S at low or high dose, single or two shots; a few received placebo; per-sample allocation not given. Day 63 after the first vaccine or placebo injection was the time point for sampling. Produced via immunoSEQ multiplex PCR; TCRdb's table is partial and in-frame only. This sample has approximately 450,000 clones, with approximately 90% found just once. Concerning this clone itself: Other DNA sequences in the same sample also yield this CDR3.

CDR1 and CDR2 (germline): MNHEY, SMNVEV (reference sequence). The trim removed 4 bases at V and 4 bases at J, leaving 5 bases unmatched. The length of the CDR3 is 14 residues. The material sequenced was peripheral blood, taken in a trial of Ad26.COV2.S vaccine versus placebo. The sequence came from a person between 18 and 59 years old who received the Ad26.COV2.S COVID-19 vaccine or a placebo. The V call is TRBV27, the J call TRBJ2-7; TRBD1 matches 9 bases. As DNA, the CDR3 is TGTGCCAGCAGTTCCGGGACAGGGCTTTACGAGCAGTACTTC. Translating gives CASSSGTGLYEQYF.